The 26 T cell receptor beta chains given below trace back to one sample, sequenced in a study of early T cells in non-severe SARS-CoV-2 infection. TCRdb independently ran MiXCR on the 5' RACE reads; one entry per CDR3 protein. The repertoire includes about 49,000 distinct CDR3 sequences, around 11% of them detected once, and 7.5% to 9.5% sits in the top ten. The sequencing input was whole blood. All receptors come from an adult who was a healthcare worker with PCR-confirmed SARS-CoV-2 infection or an uninfected control (not recorded which).

The chain employs TRBV2 and TRBJ2-3; the D is unclear. This CDR3 contains 14 residues. The ends were cut back, 3 bases at V and 7 bases at J, with 14 bases in the middle. Germline CDR1 SNHLY, CDR2 FYNNEI. The CDR3 protein is CASSERLGLHTQYF. The CDR3 DNA reads as TGTGCCAGCAGTGAGAGGCTAGGGTTACATACGCAGTATTTT.

This rearrangement joins TRBV7-2 to TRBJ2-5; TRBD1 agrees at 7 bases. This CDR3 has 13 residues. With V trimmed by 4 bases and J by 2 bases, 1 base remained unmatched. In germline, CDR1 is SGHTA, CDR2 FQGNSA. The CDR3 DNA sequence: TGTGCCAGCAGCTGGGGACAGCAAGAGACCCAGTACTTC. Amino acids: CASSWGQQETQYF. The full variable domain, in which reference TRBV7-2 and TRBJ2-5 provide the parts outside the CDR3, is GAGVSQSPSNKVTEKGKDVELRCDPISGHTALYWYRQSLGQGLEFLIYFQGNSAPDKSGLPSDRFSAERTGGSVSTLTIQRTQQEDSAVYLCASSWGQQETQYFGPGTRLLVL.

This clonotype occurred a few times. The chain is built from TRBV25-1 and TRBJ2-7; no clear D gene. Germline assignment: CDR1 MGHDK and CDR2 SYGVNS. The CDR3 is 13 residues long. Trimming took 1 base from V and 4 from J, leaving 8 bases between them. The chain's CDR3 is CASSESQFYEQYF. CDR3 DNA sequence: TGTGCCAGCAGTGAATCTCAGTTTTACGAGCAGTACTTC.

Ten or more counts support this clonotype. This chain joins TRBV29-1 and TRBJ2-1; tentatively, D is TRBD1 (6 bases). V dropped 7 bases and J dropped 0 bases, with 10 bases sitting between them. This CDR3 contains 13 residues. Germline V gives CDR1 SQVTM, CDR2 ANQGSEA. The CDR3 protein is CSADRSSYNEQFF. The CDR3 DNA sequence: TGCAGCGCTGACAGGAGCTCCTACAATGAGCAGTTCTTC.

This clonotype has a count of ten or more. This chain uses TRBV6-2 or TRBV6-3 with TRBJ1-5; 9 bases match TRBD1. CDR3 length: 19 residues. V dropped 5 bases and J dropped 0; count of bases not matched to a gene: 14. Germline V lookup: CDR1 MNHEY, CDR2 SVGEGT. The CDR3 region is CASSKEHRTGAYSNQPQHF. The CDR3 DNA follows: TGTGCCAGCAGTAAGGAGCATCGGACAGGGGCTTATAGCAATCAGCCCCAGCATTTT.

This clonotype was seen just once. The chain is built from TRBV6-2 or TRBV6-3 and TRBJ2-7, with D hard to call. This CDR3 spans 16 amino acids. V was clipped by 7 bases and J by 0 bases, with 19 bases between them. The germline V gene has CDR1 MNHEY and CDR2 SVGEGT. The CDR3 here is CASIPSRRKSSYEQYF. CDR3 nucleotides: TGTGCCAGCATCCCCTCGAGGCGGAAGAGCTCCTACGAGCAGTACTTC.

This clonotype was seen repeatedly, ten times or more. This rearrangement joins TRBV7-9 to TRBJ2-3, with a tentative D call TRBD1 (6 bases). CDR3 length: 13 amino acids. Germline CDR1 and CDR2: SEHNR and FQNEAQ (reference sequence). V shed 2 bases and J shed 4 bases, with 7 bases lying between them. CDR3 bases: TGTGCCAGCAGCTTAAAGGGGGCAGATACGCAGTATTTT. Its protein is CASSLKGADTQYF.

Note on this clonotype: The junction does not match germline at one end; this may be a read error. The rearrangement links TRBV7-8 to TRBJ2-3; perhaps D is TRBD1 or TRBD2 (5 bases each). This CDR3 comprises 14 residues. Germline V gene data show CDR1 as SGHVS and CDR2 as FQNEAQ. The CDR3 loop is CACSLATGPDTQYF. CDR3 bases: TGTGCCTGCAGCTTGGCCACGGGGCCAGATACGCAGTATTTT.

There are many counts of this clonotype. The rearrangement joins TRBV28 to TRBJ2-5; 9 positions match TRBD1. Germline CDR1 is MDHEN and CDR2 is SYDVKM. The CDR3 runs 16 residues. With 3 bases clipped from V and 3 bases from J, the junction kept 8 bases outside the gene matches. The CDR3 coding sequence is TGTGCCAGCAGTTTGTCCGGGACAGGGAGAAAAGAGACCCAGTACTTC. Its translation is CASSLSGTGRKETQYF.

This clonotype was counted many times. The chain recombines TRBV28 with TRBJ1-1, with TRBD1 as a possible D gene (6 bases). Germline V gene sequence: CDR1 MDHEN, CDR2 SYDVKM. Trimming took 3 bases from V and 5 from J, leaving 10 bases between them. This CDR3 has 13 amino acids. The CDR3 is CASSFRGWTEAFF. The CDR3 DNA reads TGTGCCAGCAGTTTCAGGGGCTGGACTGAAGCTTTCTTT.

This clonotype was picked up a small number of times. The germline gene is not matched at one end of the junction; a read error may be the cause. This chain uses TRBV7-3 with TRBJ2-2; 7 bases align to TRBD1. Germline V gene data show CDR1 as SGHTA and CDR2 as FQGTGA. The CDR3 loop spans 15 amino acids. CDR3 region: CASSVTGENTGELFF. As DNA, the CDR3 is TGTGCCAGCAGCGTAACAGGGGAGAACACCGGGGAGCTGTTTTTT.

V usage is TRBV27 and J usage is TRBJ2-5; unclear D gene. Germline values: CDR1 MNHEY, CDR2 SMNVEV (reference sequence). The ends were cut back, 6 bases at V and 1 base at J, with 9 bases in the middle. The CDR3 runs to 13 residues. The CDR3 loop reads CASSQVGQETQYF. DNA of the CDR3: TGTGCCAGCAGCCAAGTGGGCCAAGAGACCCAGTACTTC.

This clonotype has ten or more counts. V and J are TRBV6-5 and TRBJ1-5; D gene unclear. The V gene's germline CDR1 is MNHEY and CDR2 SVGAGI. Trimming left V 5 bases short and J 5 bases short, with 10 bases between. The length of the CDR3 is 13 residues. The DNA for the CDR3 is TGTGCCAGCAGTCCGTGGAGGGATCAGCCCCAGCATTTT. Translated: CASSPWRDQPQHF.

This clonotype occurred a few times. The chain is built from TRBV20-1 and TRBJ1-1; D perhaps matches TRBD1 (5 bases). The CDR3 extends over 13 amino acids. V was trimmed by 4 bases and J by 6 bases, leaving 15 bases between them. The germline CDR1 and CDR2 sequences are DFQATT and SNEGSKA (reference sequence). CDR3 coding DNA: TGCAGTGCTACCCAGGGAGGGCTCGCTGAAGCTTTCTTT. This codes for CSATQGGLAEAFF.

J is TRBJ2-6 and V is TRBV6-1; D call uncertain. The germline gives CDR1 MNHNS, CDR2 SASEGT. Between the trimmed V and J ends, which lost 0 bases and 0 bases, there was a span of 3 bases. CDR3 length equals 15 residues. DNA of the CDR3: TGTGCCAGCAGTGAAGCGCACTCTGGGGCCAACGTCCTGACTTTC. Protein product: CASSEAHSGANVLTF.

This clonotype was counted between two and nine times. V usage is TRBV10-3 and J usage is TRBJ1-5; D call uncertain. The V and J ends lost 4 bases and 1 base respectively, with 5 bases between them. This CDR3 spans 13 amino acids. The germline CDR1 and CDR2 sequences are ENHRY and SYGVKD. The CDR3 reads CAISAESNQPQHF. CDR3 nucleotides: TGTGCCATCAGTGCAGAGAGCAATCAGCCCCAGCATTTT.

This chain uses TRBV3-1 with TRBJ2-5; tentative D call: TRBD1 (5 bases). The V gene lost 0 bases and the J gene lost 4 bases, with 6 bases spanning the gap. Germline assignment: CDR1 LGHDT and CDR2 YNNKEL (reference sequence). This CDR3 comprises 13 residues. The CDR3 DNA reads as TGTGCCAGCAGCCAAGATAGGGGAGAGACCCAGTACTTC. Translated: CASSQDRGETQYF.

This chain connects TRBV15 to TRBJ2-1, with D perhaps TRBD1 or TRBD2 (5 bases each). The germline V and J ends were trimmed by 5 bases and 13 bases, with 12 bases remaining between them. Germline V gene lookup returns CDR1 LNHNV and CDR2 YYDKDF (reference sequence). This CDR3 is built from 11 residues. The CDR3 DNA reads as TGTGCCACCAGCGAAGGGGACCCTCAGTTCTTC. Residues: CATSEGDPQFF.

This clonotype was found many times. The genes are TRBV12-3 or TRBV12-4 and TRBJ2-3; 7 bases map to TRBD2. The CDR3 extends over 15 amino acids. V gave up 1 base and J gave up 4 bases; unmatched junction bases: 5. CDR3 nucleotide sequence: TGTGCCAGCAGTTTAGGGCGGGAGATTGCAGATACGCAGTATTTT. Its protein product is CASSLGREIADTQYF.

This clonotype was found a few times. The V call is TRBV4-1, the J call TRBJ2-7; TRBD2 matches 9 bases. CDR1 MGHRA and CDR2 YSYEKL come from the germline V gene. The CDR3 covers 16 residues. J was trimmed by 0 bases and V by 0 bases; bases with no gene match: 3. CDR3: CASSQDPSGTSYEQYF. In DNA, the CDR3 is TGCGCCAGCAGCCAAGACCCTAGCGGGACCTCCTACGAGCAGTACTTC.

This clonotype has a handful of counts. The chain recombines TRBV4-1 with TRBJ2-7; tentatively, D is TRBD2 (6 bases). V was shortened by 4 bases and J by 4 bases, with 11 bases between the two germline ends. The CDR3 sequence is 13 residues long. Per the germline V gene, CDR1 is MGHRA and CDR2 is YSYEKL. The CDR3 region is CASSPGTPYEQYF. CDR3 coding DNA: TGCGCCAGCAGCCCTGGGACTCCTTACGAGCAGTACTTC.

At least ten counts were recorded for this clonotype. The rearrangement links TRBV19 to TRBJ1-5; D possibly corresponds to TRBD1 (5 bases). This CDR3 comprises 15 residues. V was cut by 7 bases and J by 2 bases, with 15 bases left in between. CDR1 is LNHDA, CDR2 SQIVND, per germline (reference sequence). The CDR3 bases are TGTGCCAGTACCCGGGGGGTTGATGGCAATCAGCCCCAGCATTTT. It yields the protein CASTRGVDGNQPQHF.

J is TRBJ2-1 and V is TRBV9; D perhaps matches TRBD1 (6 bases). The CDR3 consists of 15 residues. V was clipped by 4 bases and J by 5 bases, with 16 bases between them. Germline V lookup: CDR1 SGDLS, CDR2 YYNGEE. CDR3 sequence (DNA): TGTGCCAGCAGCCCAGGGGTCTGGGGGAACAATGAGCAGTTCTTC. Translated: CASSPGVWGNNEQFF.

The chain has TRBV7-3 and TRBJ2-3; no definite D call. V lost 2 bases to trimming and J lost 2 bases, with 8 bases between them. Germline CDR1 reads SGHTA; CDR2 reads FQGTGA. This CDR3 contains 14 residues. The CDR3: CASSLFAATDTQYF. CDR3 nucleotide sequence: TGTGCCAGCAGCTTATTTGCGGCCACAGATACGCAGTATTTT.

The V gene is TRBV20-1, the J gene TRBJ1-3, with D possibly matching TRBD1 (5 bases). Trimming took off 3 bases at V and 0 bases at J, with 15 bases between the two ends. This CDR3 comprises 16 residues. Germline V gene lookup returns CDR1 DFQATT and CDR2 SNEGSKA (reference sequence). The CDR3, as DNA: TGCAGTGCTAGCCCGACAGTGACCGACTCTGGAAACACCATATATTTT. Amino acid sequence: CSASPTVTDSGNTIYF.

This clonotype was observed at least ten times. The chain is built from TRBV27 and TRBJ1-4; D call uncertain. The V gene lost 6 bases and the J gene lost 10 bases, with 15 bases spanning the gap. In germline, CDR1 is MNHEY, CDR2 SMNVEV (reference sequence). There are 13 residues in the CDR3. Here the CDR3 DNA reads TGTGCCAGCAGACCAGGATATTTAGGAAAACTGTTTTTT. Translating gives CASRPGYLGKLFF.